A selection of T cell receptor beta chains follows, all from one sample in a study of T-cell reconstitution after alpha-beta-depleted transplantation in children. TCRdb reprocessed the PCR reads via MiXCR and lists one record per CDR3 protein. The repertoire holds about 980,000 distinct CDR3 sequences, roughly 29% seen once, with roughly 27% in the top ten. The specimen comprised PBMCs, mostly from graft donor cells, sampled 360 days after TCRalphabeta/CD19-depleted stem cell transplant. The receptors originated from a boy younger than two who had a stem cell transplant for SCID, so the T cells may come from the graft donor. CDR3s include the opening cysteine and the closing phenylalanine or tryptophan. A D gene is named only where the DNA matches it firmly. Some rows have no size entry. The others give once, few or many, or a class for an expanded clone.

cdr3_aa: CASSERRVWYGYTF
cdr3_nt: TGTGCCAGCAGTGAACGAAGGGTATGGTATGGCTACACCTTC
v_call: TRBV2
d_call: NA
clone_size: NA
j_call: TRBJ1-2

cdr3_aa: CSANRVGETQYF
cdr3_nt: TGCAGTGCCAACAGGGTAGGGGAGACCCAGTACTTC
v_call: TRBV20-1
d_call: NA
clone_size: NA
j_call: TRBJ2-5

cdr3_aa: CASSLVVAGNTGELFF
cdr3_nt: TGCGCCAGCAGCTTGGTGGTAGCGGGTAACACCGGGGAGCTGTTTTTT
v_call: TRBV5-1
d_call: TRBD2
clone_size: many
j_call: TRBJ2-2

cdr3_aa: CASSLGRTGAREKLFF
cdr3_nt: TGTGCCAGCAGTTTGGGGAGGACAGGGGCGAGAGAAAAACTGTTTTTT
v_call: TRBV28
d_call: TRBD1
clone_size: few
j_call: TRBJ1-4

cdr3_aa: CSARVRDREGYTF
cdr3_nt: TGCAGTGCTAGAGTCAGGGACAGGGAAGGCTACACCTTC
v_call: TRBV20-1
d_call: TRBD1
clone_size: NA
j_call: TRBJ1-2

cdr3_aa: CASSLGSGDTEAFF
cdr3_nt: TGTGCCAGCAGTTTAGGATCAGGAGACACTGAAGCTTTCTTT
v_call: TRBV12-3/TRBV12-4
d_call: NA
clone_size: few
j_call: TRBJ1-1

cdr3_aa: CASSRDRLGQGEETQYF
cdr3_nt: TGCGCCAGCAGCAGAGACCGCCTGGGACAGGGCGAAGAGACCCAGTACTTC
v_call: TRBV5-1
d_call: TRBD1
clone_size: NA
j_call: TRBJ2-5

cdr3_aa: CASSFPSSPTYEQYF
cdr3_nt: TGTGCCAGCAGCTTCCCATCGAGCCCCACCTACGAGCAGTACTTC
v_call: TRBV3-1
d_call: NA
clone_size: NA
j_call: TRBJ2-7

cdr3_aa: CASSLGQGDYGYTF
cdr3_nt: TGTGCCAGCAGTCTTGGACAGGGCGACTATGGCTACACCTTC
v_call: TRBV7-9
d_call: TRBD1
clone_size: NA
j_call: TRBJ1-2

cdr3_aa: CATSPGLPPSYEQYF
cdr3_nt: TGTGCCACCTCCCCTGGTTTGCCCCCCTCCTACGAGCAGTACTTC
v_call: TRBV25-1
d_call: NA
clone_size: NA
j_call: TRBJ2-7

cdr3_aa: CSARDLVVPYNEQFF
cdr3_nt: TGCAGTGCTAGAGATCTGGTGGTCCCCTACAATGAGCAGTTCTTC
v_call: TRBV20-1
d_call: NA
clone_size: once
j_call: TRBJ2-1

cdr3_aa: CASSLRRASNEQFF
cdr3_nt: TGTGCCAGCAGCTTAAGAAGGGCTAGCAATGAGCAGTTCTTC
v_call: TRBV7-3
d_call: NA
clone_size: NA
j_call: TRBJ2-1

cdr3_aa: CASSLGEVGGSEQYF
cdr3_nt: TGCGCCAGCAGCTTGGGCGAGGTAGGAGGGAGCGAGCAGTACTTC
v_call: TRBV5-1
d_call: NA
clone_size: once
j_call: TRBJ2-7

cdr3_aa: CASGTGGPIEQFF
cdr3_nt: TGTGCCAGCGGGACGGGGGGGCCGATTGAGCAGTTCTTC
v_call: TRBV12-3/TRBV12-4
d_call: TRBD2
clone_size: few
j_call: TRBJ2-1

cdr3_aa: CASSPDQGGDSYEQYF
cdr3_nt: TGTGCCAGCTCACCAGATCAAGGGGGCGACTCCTACGAGCAGTACTTC
v_call: TRBV18
d_call: TRBD1
clone_size: few
j_call: TRBJ2-7